This T cell receptor beta chain was recovered during a study of blood T cell repertoires in COVID-19. Study-wide context: Sample material is recorded as cDNA or gDNA derived from T cells, B-cell-depleted T cells, or PBMCs.

In this sample, this clone turned up once. The germline V gene has CDR1 LGHNT and CDR2 FRNRAP. The ends lost 3 bases at V and 4 bases at J; junction bases unmatched: 3. The CDR3 loop spans 13 amino acids. Source study methods: Researchers report that nucleated cell counts were estimated from reference gene primer amplification. TCRdb keeps only in-frame clones here, not all; method: immunoSEQ multiplex PCR. The D gene and trimming were derived from the DNA, and the V and J assignments and clone size from that table. The sample yields approximately 150,000 clones, about nine tenths seen once. The chain uses TRBV12-5 and TRBJ2-7, with 7 bases identical to TRBD2. The sequencing sample was made of peripheral blood. The receptor comes from a man aged 18 to 30 with COVID-19, enrolled during active disease. The CDR3 spells CASGFGGGYEQYF. Written as DNA, the CDR3 is TGTGCTAGTGGTTTTGGGGGAGGGTACGAGCAGTACTTC.